This T cell receptor beta chain is drawn from a study of early T cells in non-severe SARS-CoV-2 infection. Study-level background: Bulk RNA isolated from unsorted whole blood underwent sequencing; chains were not paired.

This clonotype was counted at least ten times. Its antigen is unidentified. The study's findings and limits: VDJdb matching, biased toward anti-spike CD8 responses, missed private and CD4 specificities.

Attachment of unique molecular identifiers to individual cDNA molecules was performed. Using its own MiXCR run on the 5' RACE reads, TCRdb lists one record per CDR3 protein. The sample contains 60,000 to 70,000 distinct CDR3 sequences, approximately 9.2% of which appear only once. Trimming pared 8 bases from V and 7 bases from J, leaving 11 bases between. The CDR3 is 11 amino acids. In germline, CDR1 is MNHEY, CDR2 SVGEGT. Sequenced sample: whole blood. The chain recombines TRBV6-2 or TRBV6-3 with TRBJ2-5; D remains ambiguous. This receptor was taken from an adult who was a healthcare worker with PCR-confirmed SARS-CoV-2 infection or an uninfected control (not recorded which). In DNA, the CDR3 is TGTGCCAGCGGGATGGATCGGACCCAGTACTTC. Translated, it gives CASGMDRTQYF.